Following are 22 T cell receptor beta chains from one sample sequenced in a study of blood T cell repertoires in COVID-19. TCRdb's table, derived via immunoSEQ multiplex PCR, lists solely in-frame clones and lacks some. This sample has 250,000 to 300,000 clones, with around 87% found just once. Sequenced input: peripheral blood. All receptors derive from a woman aged 55-70 years with COVID-19, enrolled during active disease.

The chain links TRBV7-2 to TRBJ2-1, with TRBD2 matching over 8 bases. In germline, CDR1 is SGHTA, CDR2 FQGNSA. J gave up 5 bases and V 5 bases, and 11 bases lay outside the gene matches. The CDR3 consists of 16 residues. The chain's CDR3 is CASSPGGARINNEQFF. CDR3 bases: TGTGCCAGCAGCCCCGGGGGGGCCCGTATTAACAATGAGCAGTTCTTC.

The rearrangement joins TRBV2 to TRBJ1-6, with 8 bases that match TRBD1. CDR1 and CDR2 (germline): SNHLY, FYNNEI. The CDR3 extends over 15 amino acids. With 3 bases clipped from V and 9 bases from J, the junction kept 7 bases outside the gene matches. CDR3 coding DNA: TGTGCCAGCAGTGACCCGACAGGGGCGAGTTCACCCCTCCACTTT. It is translated as CASSDPTGASSPLHF.

This clone was detected only a few times. The chain joins TRBV20-1 to TRBJ2-7; TRBD2 aligns across 7 bases. The junction had 4 bases not matched to a gene; V was cut back by 3 bases and J by 2 bases. Germline V CDR1 and CDR2: DFQATT, SNEGSKA (reference sequence). This CDR3 spans 13 amino acids. In nucleotides, the CDR3 is TGCAGTGCTAGTCGTGGGGGGGCCTACGAGCAGTACTTC. Amino acid sequence: CSASRGGAYEQYF.

The chain is built from TRBV19 and TRBJ2-1; 7 positions agree with TRBD2. V trimming: 6 bases; J trimming: 6 bases; junction bases outside the gene matches: 11. CDR3 length equals 15 residues. Germline V gene lookup returns CDR1 LNHDA and CDR2 SQIVND (reference sequence). CDR3 sequence reads: CASRKGSGTTNEQFF. In DNA form, the CDR3 reads TGTGCCAGTAGGAAGGGGAGCGGGACTACCAATGAGCAGTTCTTC.

This rearrangement joins TRBV7-2 to TRBJ2-2, with TRBD1 matching 7 bases. The junction had 2 bases not matched to a gene; V was cut back by 2 bases and J by 2 bases. Germline V lookup: CDR1 SGHTA, CDR2 FQGNSA. CDR3 length: 15 residues. The CDR3 nucleotides are TGTGCCAGCAGCTTATTAGGGGGCAACACCGGGGAGCTGTTTTTT. The encoded protein is CASSLLGGNTGELFF.

The rearrangement uses TRBV7-2 and TRBJ1-6, with D tentatively TRBD1 (6 bases). The germline gives CDR1 SGHTA, CDR2 FQGNSA. The CDR3 sequence is 18 residues long. V dropped 1 base and J dropped 10 bases, with 23 bases sitting between them. The CDR3 DNA follows: TGTGCCAGCAGCTTAGAGTTTTTCCCCGGGACAAGGAGCTCACCCCTCCACTTT. This encodes CASSLEFFPGTRSSPLHF.

This chain joins TRBV5-1 and TRBJ1-1; maybe TRBD1 (6 bases). CDR3 size: 13 residues. The V end was cut by 0 bases, the J end by 4 bases, with 7 bases between. CDR1 is SGHRS, CDR2 YFSETQ, per germline. The chain's CDR3 is CASSLDRATEAFF. CDR3 sequence (DNA): TGCGCCAGCAGCTTGGACAGGGCCACTGAAGCTTTCTTT.

The chain is built from TRBV6-5 and TRBJ1-1; 8 nucleotides match TRBD1. The CDR3 runs to 13 residues. Germline V lookup: CDR1 MNHEY, CDR2 SVGAGI. Germline trimming cut 5 bases from V and 8 bases from J; bases unmatched to any gene: 7. The CDR3 protein is CASSPRQGTEAFF. Written as DNA, the CDR3 is TGTGCCAGCAGTCCCCGACAGGGGACCGAAGCTTTCTTT.

The CDR3 region is CASSPMGTGSSYNSPLHF. The CDR3 nucleotides read TGTGCCAGCTCACCGATGGGGACAGGGAGCTCCTATAATTCACCCCTCCACTTT. The chain combines TRBV18 with TRBJ1-6; 9 nucleotides line up with TRBD1. CDR1 is KGHSH and CDR2 is LQKENI in the germline V gene. The V segment lost 3 bases and the J segment 0 bases; nucleotides outside the gene matches: 6. The CDR3 spans 18 residues.

J is TRBJ2-7 and V is TRBV27, with 7 bases lining up with TRBD1. CDR3 length: 13 residues. With 6 bases clipped from V and 4 bases from J, the junction kept 6 bases outside the gene matches. The germline V gene encodes CDR1 MNHEY and CDR2 SMNVEV (reference sequence). The CDR3 spells CASSEGGLYEQYF. For the CDR3, the DNA is TGTGCCAGCAGCGAAGGGGGCTTGTACGAGCAGTACTTC.

CDR3 DNA: TGTGCCAGCTCACCAGCGGGGGCTGGGAATCAGCCCCAGCATTTT. Protein: CASSPAGAGNQPQHF. The gene calls are TRBV18 and TRBJ1-5; a weak D match, TRBD1 (6 bases). Deletions cut 2 bases from V and 4 bases from J, with 12 bases between. Germline V gene sequence: CDR1 KGHSH, CDR2 LQKENI. The CDR3 is made up of 15 amino acids. The full variable domain, rest sourced from reference TRBV18 and TRBJ1-5, is NAGVMQNPRHLVRRRGQEARLRCSPMKGHSHVYWYRQLPEEGLKFMVYLQKENIIDESGMPKERFSAEFPKEGPSILRIQQVVRGDSAAYFCASSPAGAGNQPQHFGDGTRLSIL.

The chain combines TRBV30 with TRBJ2-1; D is unclear. V lost 1 base and J 4 bases, leaving 14 bases between the germline ends. The CDR3 loop spans 15 amino acids. Germline assignment: CDR1 GTSNPN and CDR2 SVGIG (reference sequence). CDR3 sequence: CAWSGGTALYNEQFF. The DNA of the CDR3 is TGTGCCTGGAGTGGTGGAACGGCACTATACAATGAGCAGTTCTTC.

In DNA, the CDR3 is TGTGCCAGCAGCCGCGGACTAGCTGGCTCTCAAGAGACCCAGTACTTC. Amino acids: CASSRGLAGSQETQYF. The genes are TRBV3-1 (or the pseudogene TRBV3-2) and TRBJ2-5; 8 bases are a match to TRBD2. Germline lookup yields CDR1 LGHDT and CDR2 YNNKEL (reference sequence). With V trimmed by 4 bases and J by 2 bases, 9 bases remained unmatched. The CDR3 spans 16 residues.

CDR3 in amino acids: CASSEAETGGYEQYF. DNA for the CDR3: TGTGCCAGCAGCGAGGCCGAGACAGGGGGGTACGAGCAGTACTTC. The chain couples TRBV9 to TRBJ2-7; TRBD1 agrees at 9 bases. The V and J ends lost 3 bases and 4 bases, in that order; junction bases with no gene match: 8. Germline V CDR1 and CDR2: SGDLS, YYNGEE. The CDR3 is 15 residues long.

The rearrangement links TRBV24-1 to TRBJ2-2; maybe TRBD1 (5 bases). This CDR3 has 14 residues. Germline CDR1 reads KGHDR; CDR2 reads SFDVKD. Trimming cost V 7 bases and J 5 bases, with 13 bases left between them. CDR3 loop: CATRRTWETGELFF. The DNA of the CDR3 is TGTGCCACCAGGCGGACATGGGAAACCGGGGAGCTGTTTTTT.

This rearrangement joins TRBV5-1 to TRBJ1-1; no clear D gene. CDR3 length: 15 amino acids. Germline V gives CDR1 SGHRS, CDR2 YFSETQ. V was clipped by 0 bases and J by 2 bases, with 11 bases between them. The CDR3 reads CASSLEVRSNTEAFF. The CDR3 nucleotides read TGCGCCAGCAGCTTGGAGGTGCGGTCCAACACTGAAGCTTTCTTT. Full variable domain (missing parts from reference TRBV5-1 and TRBJ1-1): KAGVTQTPRYLIKTRGQQVTLSCSPISGHRSVSWYQQTPGQGLQFLFEYFSETQRNKGNFPGRFSGRQFSNSRSEMNVSTLELGDSALYLCASSLEVRSNTEAFFGQGTRLTVV.

The rearrangement joins TRBV19 to TRBJ2-7; weak D call: TRBD2 (6 bases). The CDR3 length is 16 residues. Trimming removed 3 bases from V and 3 bases from J, with 18 bases in between. Germline V lookup: CDR1 LNHDA, CDR2 SQIVND (reference sequence). The CDR3 DNA reads as TGTGCCAGTAGTATTAACCTCCGGGACTTCGGCTACGAGCAGTACTTC. Protein: CASSINLRDFGYEQYF.

This chain uses TRBV5-1 with TRBJ2-2, with 7 nucleotides matching TRBD2. Germline CDR1 SGHRS, CDR2 YFSETQ. J was trimmed by 4 bases and V by 5 bases; bases with no gene match: 8. This CDR3 has 15 amino acids. In nucleotides, the CDR3 is TGCGCCAGCAGTAGCCGGGGGGATAGCACCGGGGAGCTGTTTTTT. It translates to CASSSRGDSTGELFF. Full variable domain (rest looked up from reference TRBV5-1 and TRBJ2-2): KAGVTQTPRYLIKTRGQQVTLSCSPISGHRSVSWYQQTPGQGLQFLFEYFSETQRNKGNFPGRFSGRQFSNSRSEMNVSTLELGDSALYLCASSSRGDSTGELFFGEGSRLTVL.

A note on this clone: The same CDR3 arises from other DNA sequences in this sample as well. The chain uses TRBV19 and TRBJ2-7; 12 bases fit TRBD1. The CDR3 runs 14 residues. Germline-derived CDR1 and CDR2 are LNHDA and SQIVND (reference sequence). Trimming took 4 bases from V and 6 from J; bases not matched to a gene: 4. The CDR3 nucleotides are TGTGCCAGTAGTACCGGGACAGGGGGCTTCGAGCAGTACTTC. It specifies CASSTGTGGFEQYF.

The chain has TRBV4-2 and TRBJ1-5; D is possibly TRBD1 (6 bases). The CDR3 is 14 amino acids. From germline, CDR1 is LGHNA and CDR2 YNFKEQ. V gave up 3 bases and J gave up 2 bases, with 8 bases separating them. CDR3 bases: TGTGCCAGCAGCCAGCGACAGGGCAATCAGCCCCAGCATTTT. This sequence encodes CASSQRQGNQPQHF.

This rearrangement joins TRBV6-2 or TRBV6-3 to TRBJ2-1, with 9 nucleotides matching TRBD1. Germline CDR1 MNHEY, CDR2 SVGEGT. V gave up 2 bases and J gave up 4 bases; unmatched junction bases: 9. This CDR3 has 17 residues. The DNA of the CDR3 is TGTGCCAGCAGTTACCGGCTTGGGGGACAGGGTTACAATGAGCAGTTCTTC. This codes for CASSYRLGGQGYNEQFF.

The V call is TRBV5-6, the J call TRBJ1-5; TRBD1 is a possible D gene (6 bases). The CDR3 sequence is 15 residues long. The germline V and J ends were trimmed by 0 bases and 0 bases, with 7 bases remaining between them. The germline V gene has CDR1 SGHDT and CDR2 YYEEEE. The DNA of the CDR3 is TGTGCCAGCAGCTTGGGACAGGATAGCAATCAGCCCCAGCATTTT. Its protein product is CASSLGQDSNQPQHF.